A single T cell receptor (beta chain) is shown here with its context. What it binds is unknown. Deletions cut 3 bases from V and 4 bases from J, with 16 bases between. The CDR3 is 15 amino acids. Germline CDR1 and CDR2: SGHRS and YFSETQ. This record comes from a study of response to subunit inactivated influenza vaccine. Whole-study findings and limits: Researchers suggested that each seasonal influenza vaccination recruits few new T cells.

TCRdb re-called the RT-PCR reads with MiXCR, one entry per CDR3 protein. The sample lists 550,000 to 800,000 distinct CDR3 sequences, 15% to 19% occurring once. This material consisted of PBMCs from blood, taken approximately 13 days after vaccination. J is TRBJ1-1 and V is TRBV5-1, with D possibly TRBD1 on 6 matching bases. This sequence was found in a man aged 45-65 years who received an inactivated influenza vaccine. CDR3 loop: CASSSISRGFTEAFF. DNA for the CDR3: TGCGCCAGCAGCTCGATATCCAGGGGTTTCACTGAAGCTTTCTTT.